A selection of T cell receptor beta chains follows, all from one sample in a study of blood T cell repertoires in COVID-19. Profiling relied on immunoSEQ multiplex PCR, and the TCRdb table lists in-frame clones only, not all of them. The data hold under 130,000 clones, with 85% observed a single time. Sequencing used peripheral blood. The origin of the receptors is a man aged 45-60 years with acute or convalescent COVID-19. The CDR3 runs from the conserved cysteine through the conserved F or W. Each record gives: J gene, D gene, V gene, clone size, CDR3 protein, CDR3 DNA. D genes are given only for firm matches. For some rows the clone size is stated as once, few or many, or as a class when expanded; others skip it.

TRBJ2-3,TRBD2,TRBV2,NA,CASTRSAGSSTDTQYF,TGTGCCAGCACACGGTCAGCGGGGTCTAGCACAGATACGCAGTATTTT
TRBJ1-2,TRBD1,TRBV18,NA,CASSPDRAGYTF,TGTGCCAGCTCACCAGACAGGGCTGGCTACACCTTC
TRBJ1-1,NA,TRBV5-1,NA,CASSLTQMNTEAFF,TGCGCCAGCAGCTTGACACAAATGAACACTGAAGCTTTCTTT
TRBJ1-1,NA,TRBV6-6,NA,CASTFNTEAFF,TGTGCCAGCACCTTTAACACTGAAGCTTTCTTT
TRBJ2-5,TRBD1,TRBV28,NA,CASSFYRGRGETQYF,TGTGCCAGCAGTTTTTACAGGGGGCGCGGAGAGACCCAGTACTTC
TRBJ2-2,TRBD1,TRBV5-5,NA,CASSLSGTGATGELFF,TGTGCCAGCAGCTTATCCGGGACAGGGGCCACCGGGGAGCTGTTTTTT
TRBJ2-5,NA,TRBV28,once,CASSFGQEGTQYF,TGTGCCAGCAGTTTCGGACAGGAGGGGACCCAGTACTTC
TRBJ2-2,NA,TRBV6-4,NA,CASSREEGTGELFF,TGTGCCAGCAGTAGGGAGGAGGGCACCGGGGAGCTGTTTTTT
TRBJ1-3,NA,TRBV28,few,CASREGSSGNTIYF,TGTGCCAGCAGAGAGGGTAGCTCTGGAAACACCATATATTTT
TRBJ2-1,NA,TRBV11-3,NA,CASRGARNEQFF,TGTGCCAGCAGAGGGGCCCGGAATGAGCAGTTCTTC
TRBJ2-1,NA,TRBV18,NA,CASSPPSSVDNEQFF,TGTGCCAGCTCACCACCGTCTAGCGTAGACAATGAGCAGTTCTTC
TRBJ1-4,TRBD1,TRBV11-1,NA,CASSFGQGYEKLFF,TGTGCCAGCAGCTTCGGACAGGGGTATGAAAAACTGTTTTTT
TRBJ1-6,NA,TRBV12-3/TRBV12-4,once,CASRTTGSPLHF,TGTGCCAGCCGAACTACGGGGTCACCCCTCCACTTT
TRBJ2-7,TRBD2,TRBV27,NA,CASKKREDYEQYF,TGTGCCAGCAAAAAGCGGGAGGACTACGAGCAGTACTTC
TRBJ1-3,TRBD1,TRBV28,NA,CASSRTGPFGGNTIYF,TGTGCCAGCAGTCGGACAGGGCCCTTTGGTGGAAACACCATATATTTT
TRBJ1-3,NA,TRBV11-1,NA,CASGTGVSGNTIYF,TGTGCCAGCGGAACAGGAGTTTCTGGAAACACCATATATTTT
TRBJ2-1,NA,TRBV5-4,NA,CASSTSGTTYNEQFF,TGTGCCAGCAGCACCAGCGGAACCACCTACAATGAGCAGTTCTTC
TRBJ2-7,TRBD2,TRBV5-1,NA,CASSIPSGTSSYEQYF,TGCGCCAGCAGCATACCGTCCGGGACTAGCTCCTACGAGCAGTACTTC
TRBJ1-2,NA,TRBV7-3,NA,CASSPPGGRGYTF,TGTGCCAGCAGCCCCCCGGGGGGGCGCGGCTACACCTTC
TRBJ1-3,NA,TRBV2,NA,CASGRKSPGNTIYF,TGTGCCAGCGGGCGTAAGTCCCCTGGAAACACCATATATTTT
TRBJ2-7,TRBD1,TRBV6-2/TRBV6-3,once,CASSFDPGTGGRGIHEQYF,TGTGCCAGCAGTTTCGACCCCGGGACAGGGGGCCGGGGGATCCACGAGCAGTACTTC
TRBJ2-7,NA,TRBV5-4,NA,CASSQDGHYEQYF,TGTGCCAGCAGCCAAGACGGACACTACGAGCAGTACTTC
TRBJ2-1,NA,TRBV27,NA,CASSLRGGGNEQFF,TGTGCCAGCAGTTTACGCGGGGGCGGGAATGAGCAGTTCTTC
TRBJ1-3,NA,TRBV5-6,NA,CASSFQGLLSGNTIYF,TGTGCCAGCAGCTTCCAGGGCCTACTCTCTGGAAACACCATATATTTT
TRBJ2-5,TRBD2,TRBV9,NA,CASSPGRLAVQETQYF,TGTGCCAGCAGCCCCGGTCGGCTAGCGGTTCAAGAGACCCAGTACTTC
TRBJ2-3,TRBD1,TRBV5-8,NA,CASSRGLQGATQYF,TGTGCCAGCAGTAGGGGGCTACAGGGGGCAACGCAGTATTTT
TRBJ1-2,TRBD1,TRBV5-1,NA,CASSFVSGQKYGYTF,TGCGCCAGCAGCTTCGTGTCGGGACAGAAATATGGCTACACCTTC
TRBJ2-7,NA,TRBV7-2,NA,CASSLAGRTYEQYF,TGTGCCAGCAGCTTAGCGGGCAGGACCTACGAGCAGTACTTC
TRBJ2-2,TRBD1,TRBV7-8,NA,CASSGQGAFGELFF,TGTGCCAGCAGCGGACAGGGGGCCTTCGGGGAGCTGTTTTTT
TRBJ1-3,TRBD1,TRBV30,NA,CAWSLGQGGSNSGNTIYF,TGTGCCTGGAGTTTGGGACAGGGGGGCTCCAACTCTGGAAACACCATATATTTT
TRBJ2-7,TRBD2,TRBV27,NA,CASSLTPGGSSEQYF,TGTGCCAGCAGTTTAACACCGGGAGGATCCTCCGAGCAGTACTTC
TRBJ2-3,NA,TRBV9,NA,CASSELGGSTDTQYF,TGTGCCAGCAGCGAGCTGGGGGGAAGCACAGATACGCAGTATTTT
TRBJ2-5,TRBD2,TRBV11-2,NA,CASSTWTSPGQETQYF,TGTGCCAGCAGCACCTGGACTAGCCCGGGGCAAGAGACCCAGTACTTC
TRBJ1-6,TRBD1,TRBV10-3,NA,CAIRGPGDRPNSDNSPLHF,TGTGCCATCAGGGGTCCGGGGGACAGGCCTAATTCCGATAATTCACCCCTCCACTTT
TRBJ1-5,NA,TRBV24-1,few,CATSDLRGGAGSNQPQHF,TGTGCCACCAGTGATCTCCGGGGCGGGGCGGGAAGCAATCAGCCCCAGCATTTT
TRBJ2-7,TRBD1,TRBV28,NA,CASRPRDRGREKQYF,TGTGCCAGCAGGCCCCGGGACAGGGGCAGGGAAAAGCAGTACTTC
TRBJ1-1,NA,TRBV7-9,NA,CASSLQGGDTEAFF,TGTGCCAGCAGCTTACAGGGTGGAGACACTGAAGCTTTCTTT
TRBJ1-3,TRBD1,TRBV13,NA,CASSDVGTAGNTIYF,TGTGCCAGCAGCGACGTCGGGACAGCTGGAAACACCATATATTTT
TRBJ1-2,TRBD1,TRBV9,NA,CASSTWTGPLTF,TGTGCCAGCAGCACCTGGACAGGGCCTTTAACCTTC
TRBJ1-1,TRBD1,TRBV5-1,NA,CASSFAVGQVAAEAFF,TGCGCCAGCAGCTTTGCCGTGGGACAGGTTGCCGCTGAAGCTTTCTTT
TRBJ2-7,NA,TRBV7-3,NA,CASSLNPLTGASYEQYF,TGTGCCAGCAGCTTAAACCCCCTGACAGGCGCCTCCTACGAGCAGTACTTC
TRBJ2-1,NA,TRBV19,NA,CASSINPSNEQFF,TGTGCCAGTAGTATAAATCCGTCCAATGAGCAGTTCTTC
TRBJ1-1,NA,TRBV18,NA,CASSLSGWDTEAFF,TGTGCCAGCTCCCTCTCAGGGTGGGATACTGAAGCTTTCTTT
TRBJ2-7,TRBD1,TRBV7-9,NA,CASSPDRVEDYEQYF,TGTGCCAGCAGCCCGGACAGGGTTGAGGACTACGAGCAGTACTTC